The next 30 T cell receptor beta chains were all read from a single sample in a study of blood T cell repertoires in COVID-19. TCRdb keeps only in-frame clones here, not all; method: immunoSEQ multiplex PCR. The table lists 140,000 to 150,000 clones, roughly 80% of them singletons. Sequencing was carried out using peripheral blood. The source is a human donor with acute or convalescent COVID-19. The donor label of this sample is uncertain.

The V and J genes are TRBV6-6 and TRBJ1-1, with D tentatively TRBD1 (6 bases). Trimming took off 5 bases at V and 0 bases at J, with 13 bases between the two ends. The V gene's germline CDR1 is MNHNY and CDR2 SVGAGI (reference sequence). The CDR3 runs to 15 residues. The CDR3 coding sequence is TGTGCCAGCAGTCAACCGACAGGACTGAACACTGAAGCTTTCTTT. This gives the protein CASSQPTGLNTEAFF.

This chain connects TRBV19 to TRBJ1-2; weak D call: TRBD1 (6 bases). Trimming removed 5 bases at V and 6 bases at J, with 13 bases between. CDR1 is LNHDA and CDR2 is SQIVND in the germline V gene (reference sequence). The CDR3 is made up of 13 amino acids. The CDR3 DNA follows: TGTGCCAGTAGTCGAGGGGGTGGTGATGGCTACACCTTC. It is translated as CASSRGGGDGYTF.

As DNA, the CDR3 is TGTGCCAGCAGCGTAGGTCCTTATGGCTACACCTTC. Translating it yields CASSVGPYGYTF. The gene calls are TRBV9 and TRBJ1-2; D is unresolved. This CDR3 contains 12 residues. Trimming stripped 0 bases from V and 5 bases from J, with 5 bases between. Per germline, CDR1 SGDLS and CDR2 YYNGEE.

This clone was recorded once. The rearrangement uses TRBV11-2 and TRBJ1-1; 8 bases agree with TRBD1. J was trimmed by 5 bases and V by 5 bases; bases with no gene match: 4. Germline V gene data show CDR1 as SGHAT and CDR2 as FQNNGV. CDR3 length equals 13 residues. The CDR3 sequence: CASSPRTGTEAFF. CDR3 nucleotides: TGTGCCAGCAGCCCTAGGACAGGGACTGAAGCTTTCTTT.

V gene TRBV5-5 combines with J gene TRBJ2-3; 7 nucleotides match TRBD2. CDR1 is SGHKS, CDR2 YYEKEE, per germline (reference sequence). There are 18 residues in the CDR3. The J segment lost 5 bases and the V segment lost 1 base, leaving 16 bases of the junction unmatched. For the CDR3, the DNA is TGTGCCAGCAGCTTGATGCTGCGTGGGGCGGGGGTTTTAGATACGCAGTATTTT. As protein: CASSLMLRGAGVLDTQYF.

The J gene is TRBJ2-5, the V gene TRBV6-5, with a possible D match to TRBD1 (7 bases). Germline CDR1 and CDR2: MNHEY and SVGAGI. V was cut by 6 bases and J by 4 bases, with 12 bases left in between. The CDR3 is 13 amino acids. CDR3 DNA: TGTGCCAGCAGACACAGGGGAGGAGAGACCCAGTACTTC. It is translated as CASRHRGGETQYF.

The V call is TRBV5-6, the J call TRBJ2-2, with D tentatively TRBD1 (6 bases). In germline, CDR1 is SGHDT, CDR2 YYEEEE. This CDR3 has 15 amino acids. V was trimmed by 0 bases and J by 4 bases, leaving 10 bases between them. Here the CDR3 DNA reads TGTGCCAGCAGCTTGGACAGGGTGGGCACCGGGGAGCTGTTTTTT. Its protein product is CASSLDRVGTGELFF.

The rearrangement links TRBV5-1 to TRBJ2-3, with D possibly being TRBD1 (7 bases). Germline CDR1 and CDR2: SGHRS and YFSETQ. V lost 4 bases and J lost 2, with 14 bases in between. The CDR3 loop spans 15 amino acids. CDR3 bases: TGCGCCAGCAGCGCGGGACAGATAACCACAGATACGCAGTATTTT. This gives the protein CASSAGQITTDTQYF.

CDR3 residues: CASSPPPSPKRGLTGELFF. Here the CDR3 DNA reads TGTGCCAGCAGCCCTCCACCCTCCCCCAAGCGGGGTTTAACCGGGGAGCTGTTTTTT. The chain combines TRBV3-1 (or the pseudogene TRBV3-2) with TRBJ2-2; 7 bases map to TRBD2. V was clipped by 4 bases and J by 5 bases; unmatched bases: 19. From germline, CDR1 is LGHDT and CDR2 YNNKEL (reference sequence). CDR3 length equals 19 residues.

The chain carries TRBV7-8 and TRBJ2-2; tentatively, D is TRBD2 (5 bases). The germline CDR1 and CDR2 sequences are SGHVS and FQNEAQ. Trimming pared 0 bases from V and 7 bases from J, leaving 12 bases between. The CDR3 is 15 residues long. CDR3 in DNA: TGTGCCAGCAGCTTAGCAGAAACGAGGGTCGGGGAGCTGTTTTTT. It is translated as CASSLAETRVGELFF.

The rearrangement links TRBV11-2 to TRBJ2-7; a weak D match, TRBD1 (5 bases). Deletions cut 5 bases from V and 6 bases from J, with 20 bases between. The germline gives CDR1 SGHAT, CDR2 FQNNGV. The CDR3 length is 15 residues. DNA of the CDR3: TGTGCCAGCAGCCTGATGACAGTGGGGTGGTCCGAGCAGTACTTC. Its protein is CASSLMTVGWSEQYF. Full variable domain (remainder filled in from reference TRBV11-2 and TRBJ2-7): EAGVAQSPRYKIIEKRQSVAFWCNPISGHATLYWYQQILGQGPKLLIQFQNNGVVDDSQLPKDRFSAERLKGVDSTLKIQPAKLEDSAVYLCASSLMTVGWSEQYFGPGTRLTVT.

The rearrangement joins TRBV4-2 to TRBJ2-7, with D perhaps TRBD1 (5 bases). Trimming removed 2 bases at V and 3 bases at J, with 8 bases between. CDR3 length: 13 residues. CDR1 is LGHNA, CDR2 YNFKEQ, per germline. The CDR3 DNA is TGTGCCAGCAGCCAATCGACAGTCTACGAGCAGTACTTC. It encodes CASSQSTVYEQYF.

This clone was seen a handful of times. The chain couples TRBV28 to TRBJ1-1; 8 bases fit TRBD1. Germline V gives CDR1 MDHEN, CDR2 SYDVKM. Trimming at V came to 2 bases and at J to 5 bases, leaving 7 bases not matched to a gene. The CDR3 sequence is 15 residues long. This CDR3 reads CASSLPRGLETEAFF. The DNA of the CDR3 is TGTGCCAGCAGTTTACCCAGGGGGCTGGAGACTGAAGCTTTCTTT. Based on the CDR3 plus reference TRBV28 and TRBJ1-1, the full variable domain is DVKVTQSSRYLVKRTGEKVFLECVQDMDHENMFWYRQDPGLGLRLIYFSYDVKMKEKGDIPEGYSVSREKKERFSLILESASTNQTSMYLCASSLPRGLETEAFFGQGTRLTVV.

The V call is TRBV6-5, the J call TRBJ1-2, with 8 bases identical to TRBD1. The V gene's germline CDR1 is MNHEY and CDR2 SVGAGI. CDR3 length: 14 amino acids. The ends lost 6 bases at V and 4 bases at J; junction bases unmatched: 7. The CDR3 bases are TGTGCCAGCAGACCTGACAGGGGCGTCTATGGCTACACCTTC. It encodes CASRPDRGVYGYTF.

The chain joins TRBV29-1 to TRBJ2-5; the D gene is possibly TRBD2 (6 bases). CDR1 is SQVTM, CDR2 ANQGSEA, per germline. The V gene lost 5 bases and the J gene lost 8 bases, with 9 bases spanning the gap. The CDR3 is made up of 10 amino acids. The DNA of the CDR3 is TGCAGCGTTCGGGGGAGAACCCAGTACTTC. This encodes CSVRGRTQYF.

The chain couples TRBV5-4 to TRBJ1-1; 7 nucleotides align to TRBD1. Germline values: CDR1 SGHNT, CDR2 YYREEE (reference sequence). The V gene end was trimmed by 4 bases and the J gene end by 5 bases; junction bases not matched to a gene: 8. CDR3 length: 14 residues. The CDR3 loop reads CASSGSTGRTEAFF. CDR3 nucleotides: TGTGCCAGCAGCGGGTCGACAGGGCGAACTGAAGCTTTCTTT.

The V and J genes are TRBV10-1 and TRBJ2-1; TRBD1 matches 9 bases. V shed 6 bases and J 4 bases; nucleotides not matched to a gene: 7. CDR3 length: 15 residues. The germline V gene encodes CDR1 WNHNN and CDR2 SYGVQD (reference sequence). The CDR3 DNA reads as TGCGCCAGCAGCCCACAGGGGGCGCGTTACAATGAGCAGTTCTTC. As protein: CASSPQGARYNEQFF.

There are a few counts of this clone. This chain joins TRBV5-4 and TRBJ2-3, with TRBD1 as a possible D gene (5 bases). CDR3 length equals 12 residues. Germline assignment: CDR1 SGHNT and CDR2 YYREEE (reference sequence). Deletions cut 4 bases from V and 7 bases from J, with 10 bases between. In DNA form, the CDR3 reads TGTGCCAGCAGCCAGGGCACGAATACGCAGTATTTT. Its protein is CASSQGTNTQYF. Full variable domain (remainder filled in from reference TRBV5-4 and TRBJ2-3): ETGVTQSPTHLIKTRGQQVTLRCSSQSGHNTVSWYQQALGQGPQFIFQYYREEENGRGNFPPRFSGLQFPNYSSELNVNALELDDSALYLCASSQGTNTQYFGPGTRLTVL.

The V call is TRBV7-9, the J call TRBJ1-4, with a tentative D call TRBD1 (6 bases). The CDR3 extends over 16 amino acids. Germline assignment: CDR1 SEHNR and CDR2 FQNEAQ (reference sequence). With 3 bases removed from V and 6 bases from J, the gap between germline ends came to 17 bases. CDR3 region: CASSFPRWDKDEKLFF. The CDR3 region has the DNA TGTGCCAGCAGCTTCCCGAGGTGGGACAAGGATGAAAAACTGTTTTTT.

This chain connects TRBV7-6 to TRBJ1-5; tentative D call: TRBD1 (5 bases). With 1 base removed from V and 2 bases from J, the gap between germline ends came to 9 bases. Germline V lookup: CDR1 SGHVS, CDR2 FNYEAQ. The CDR3 length is 15 residues. The CDR3 sequence: CASSLDTGRNQPQHF. The CDR3 bases are TGTGCCAGCAGCTTAGACACAGGCCGCAATCAGCCCCAGCATTTT.

The V gene is TRBV12-3 or TRBV12-4, the J gene TRBJ2-7; D is ambiguous. Trimming pared 5 bases from V and 1 base from J, leaving 3 bases between. The CDR3 is 11 amino acids. The CDR3 coding sequence is TGTGCCAGCAGTCCATCCTACGAGCAGTACTTC. Translating gives CASSPSYEQYF.

The chain joins TRBV5-4 to TRBJ2-7, with 8 positions matching TRBD2. Trimming at V came to 4 bases and at J to 6 bases, leaving 6 bases not matched to a gene. This CDR3 has 13 amino acids. Germline CDR1 SGHNT, CDR2 YYREEE (reference sequence). DNA for the CDR3: TGTGCCAGCAGCCTGGCGGCGGGGGGCGAGCAGTACGTC. Translating it yields CASSLAAGGEQYV.

J is TRBJ2-7 and V is TRBV5-6; TRBD1 might be the D (7 bases). Deletions cut 4 bases from V and 2 bases from J, with 19 bases between. Germline V CDR1 and CDR2: SGHDT, YYEEEE. CDR3 length: 16 residues. The CDR3 bases are TGTGCCAGCAGCCGGGGGCACGGGACAGATCCCTACGAGCAGTACGTC. Translation: CASSRGHGTDPYEQYV.

The CDR3 region is CASSPTLADTEAFF. The CDR3 region has the DNA TGTGCCAGCTCACCGACCCTGGCGGACACTGAAGCTTTCTTT. V gene TRBV18 combines with J gene TRBJ1-1; no firm D call. V was pared by 3 bases and J by 3 bases, with 11 bases between. CDR1 is KGHSH and CDR2 is LQKENI in the germline V gene. CDR3 length: 14 residues.

This clone appeared a single time. This chain links TRBV10-2 with TRBJ1-5; possibly TRBD1 for D (6 bases). This CDR3 contains 14 residues. Germline assignment: CDR1 WSHSY and CDR2 SAAADI. Deletions cut 2 bases from V and 7 bases from J, with 12 bases between. The DNA for the CDR3 is TGCGCCAGCAGTGAGATTACAGGGCAGCAGCCCCAGCATTTT. The encoded protein is CASSEITGQQPQHF.

On this clone: The same CDR3 arises from other DNA sequences in this sample as well. V usage is TRBV30 and J usage is TRBJ1-2; D call uncertain. The CDR3 length is 12 residues. V lost 3 bases and J lost 1, with 6 bases in between. Germline CDR1 reads GTSNPN; CDR2 reads SVGIG (reference sequence). This CDR3 reads CAWSFSNYGYTF. CDR3 coding DNA: TGTGCCTGGAGCTTCAGTAACTATGGCTACACCTTC.

The chain joins TRBV5-4 to TRBJ2-2; 14 bases are shared with TRBD2. Germline V CDR1 and CDR2: SGHNT, YYREEE (reference sequence). V dropped 0 bases and J dropped 6; count of bases not matched to a gene: 4. The CDR3 loop spans 17 amino acids. The CDR3 region has the DNA TGTGCCAGCAGCTTGGGACTAGCGGGGGGGCCCGCCGGGGAGCTGTTTTTT. Amino acid sequence: CASSLGLAGGPAGELFF.

This clone was seen a handful of times. The rearrangement uses TRBV10-3 and TRBJ1-2, with D unresolved. This CDR3 comprises 12 residues. Trimming removed 0 bases from V and 5 bases from J, with 4 bases in between. Germline V gene data show CDR1 as ENHRY and CDR2 as SYGVKD. The CDR3 DNA sequence: TGTGCCATCAGTGAGTCCGGGTATGGCTACACCTTC. Protein product: CAISESGYGYTF.

This rearrangement joins TRBV5-1 to TRBJ1-1; no reliable D call. Looked up from germline, CDR1 is SGHRS and CDR2 is YFSETQ. The V end was cut by 2 bases, the J end by 3 bases, with 8 bases between. This CDR3 contains 13 residues. CDR3: CASSFRSYTEAFF. The CDR3 coding sequence is TGCGCCAGCAGCTTCCGCAGTTACACTGAAGCTTTCTTT.

The V gene is TRBV20-1, the J gene TRBJ2-3; no clear D. Germline V gene lookup returns CDR1 DFQATT and CDR2 SNEGSKA (reference sequence). The CDR3 consists of 11 residues. V was shortened by 1 base and J by 5 bases, with 4 bases between the two germline ends. CDR3: CSARGEDTQYF. The DNA of the CDR3 is TGCAGTGCTAGAGGAGAAGATACGCAGTATTTT.